The 16 T cell receptor beta chains below come from one sample, sequenced in a study of regulatory T cells in long-lasting Graves disease. Regarding time point: persistent/refractory GD, antithyroid drugs over 5 years with positive TRAb. Making the TCR library involved RNA that had been extracted from PBMCs. Building of the TCR beta libraries involved iRepertoire HTBI primers and Arm-PCR of CDR3 regions. MiXCR, applied by TCRdb to the multiplex PCR reads, yields one record per CDR3 protein. Of hundreds of thousands of distinct CDR3 sequences listed, about 20% are singletons. The sequences come from peripheral blood mononuclear cells (PBMCs), collected when the disease was refractory, from a patient treated with antithyroid drugs. Receptors originate from a female donor with Graves disease.

This sequence joins TRBV6-9 and TRBJ1-2; D may be TRBD1 (6 bases). Germline values: CDR1 MNHGY, CDR2 SVAAGI. Trimming took 2 bases from V and 5 from J, leaving 12 bases between them. The CDR3 spans 14 residues. The CDR3 DNA is TGTGCCAGCAGTTATAGACAGGAGGGTTATGGCTACACCTTC. Protein: CASSYRQEGYGYTF.

This clonotype was found many times. The genes are TRBV2 and TRBJ1-5; the D is unclear. Deletions cut 4 bases from V and 9 bases from J, with 13 bases between. The CDR3 covers 13 residues. The V gene's germline CDR1 is SNHLY and CDR2 FYNNEI. The CDR3 DNA reads TGTGCCAGCAGTGGCGCGAAAATGCGGCCCCAGCATTTT. It is translated as CASSGAKMRPQHF.

This clonotype has ten or more counts. V gene TRBV28 combines with J gene TRBJ2-7; D ambiguous. V lost 5 bases and J lost 2, with 10 bases in between. Germline loops: CDR1 MDHEN, CDR2 SYDVKM. The CDR3 has 13 residues. Here the CDR3 reads CASSIRFTYEQYF. The CDR3 bases are TGTGCCAGCAGTATCAGATTTACCTACGAGCAGTACTTC. Together with reference TRBV28 and TRBJ2-7, the CDR3 gives the full variable domain: DVKVTQSSRYLVKRTGEKVFLECVQDMDHENMFWYRQDPGLGLRLIYFSYDVKMKEKGDIPEGYSVSREKKERFSLILESASTNQTSMYLCASSIRFTYEQYFGPGTRLTVT.

This clonotype was found many times. V is TRBV20-1 and J is TRBJ1-4; D is possibly TRBD1 (6 bases). CDR3 size: 14 residues. Germline values: CDR1 DFQATT, CDR2 SNEGSKA (reference sequence). Between the trimmed V and J ends, which lost 1 base and 11 bases, there was a span of 17 bases. The chain's CDR3 is CSARGPAGEGKLFF. The DNA for the CDR3 is TGCAGTGCTAGAGGGCCGGCAGGGGAAGGGAAACTGTTTTTT.

This clonotype was seen many times. V gene TRBV7-8 combines with J gene TRBJ2-4; 7 bases are a match to TRBD2. The V gene's germline CDR1 is SGHVS and CDR2 FQNEAQ. The V and J ends lost 1 base and 0 bases, in that order; junction bases with no gene match: 9. CDR3 length: 18 residues. The CDR3 region is CASSLDTGGFPAKNIQYF. The CDR3 DNA reads TGTGCCAGCAGCTTAGATACGGGAGGCTTCCCAGCCAAAAACATTCAGTACTTC.

The sample holds many counts of this clonotype. This chain connects TRBV28 to TRBJ1-2; 8 positions agree with TRBD1. Trimming removed 5 bases from V and 3 bases from J; junction bases left unmatched: 11. Germline V lookup: CDR1 MDHEN, CDR2 SYDVKM. This CDR3 spans 16 amino acids. The CDR3 is CASSPSPGQAYYGYTF. Here the CDR3 DNA reads TGTGCCAGCAGTCCTTCCCCGGGACAGGCCTACTATGGCTACACCTTC.

This clonotype was counted ten times or more. V usage is TRBV28 and J usage is TRBJ2-7, with D possibly TRBD1 on 6 matching bases. The CDR3 loop spans 15 amino acids. CDR1 and CDR2 (germline): MDHEN, SYDVKM. Trimming cost V 4 bases and J 2 bases, with 15 bases left between them. The CDR3 sequence: CASSSPQGRPYEQYF. In nucleotides, the CDR3 is TGTGCCAGCAGTTCCCCCCAGGGGAGACCCTACGAGCAGTACTTC.

This clonotype has ten or more counts. This chain uses TRBV2 with TRBJ1-2, with unresolved D. Trimming removed 3 bases from V and 7 bases from J, with 12 bases in between. The CDR3 is made up of 13 amino acids. Germline CDR1 SNHLY, CDR2 FYNNEI. DNA of the CDR3: TGTGCCAGCAGTGAGGGCCAGGTTGGTGGCTACACCTTC. It yields the protein CASSEGQVGGYTF.

This clonotype showed up many times. The chain recombines TRBV27 with TRBJ1-6, with TRBD1 matching 10 bases. The CDR3 contains 19 residues. Germline V CDR1 and CDR2: MNHEY, SMNVEV (reference sequence). Losses at the gene ends were 2 bases for V and 7 bases for J; bases not matched to a gene: 14. CDR3 in amino acids: CASSLKGLPGQGINSPLHF. The DNA for the CDR3 is TGTGCCAGCAGTTTAAAAGGGCTACCGGGACAGGGGATCAATTCACCCCTCCACTTT.

This chain joins TRBV11-1 and TRBJ2-7; the D is unclear. The CDR3 is 17 amino acids. Trimming pared 5 bases from V and 3 bases from J, leaving 23 bases between. Per the germline V gene, CDR1 is SGHAT and CDR2 is FQDESV (reference sequence). CDR3 in amino acids: CASSQDRGRVTFYEQYF. CDR3 nucleotide sequence: TGTGCCAGCAGCCAAGACCGCGGTCGGGTCACCTTCTACGAGCAGTACTTC.

The rearrangement joins TRBV18 to TRBJ1-2; D might be TRBD1 (5 bases). This CDR3 is built from 15 residues. The V and J ends lost 3 bases and 4 bases respectively, with 15 bases between them. From germline, CDR1 is KGHSH and CDR2 LQKENI. The CDR3 nucleotides read TGTGCCAGCTCACCGGGACGACAGAAAGGCTATGGCTACACCTTC. Residues: CASSPGRQKGYGYTF.

This clonotype was seen repeatedly, ten times or more. The CDR3 spells CASSHRVGSPLHF. The CDR3 nucleotides read TGTGCCAGCAGCCACAGGGTTGGATCACCCCTCCACTTT. V usage is TRBV3-1 and J usage is TRBJ1-6, with D tentatively TRBD1 (5 bases). Trimming removed 3 bases from V and 10 bases from J, with 10 bases in between. This CDR3 has 13 amino acids. Germline assignment: CDR1 LGHDT and CDR2 YNNKEL (reference sequence).

Ten or more counts support this clonotype. This chain connects TRBV11-1 to TRBJ2-5, with a tentative D call TRBD1 (6 bases). Per germline, CDR1 SGHAT and CDR2 FQDESV (reference sequence). This CDR3 spans 16 amino acids. V was pared by 5 bases and J by 5 bases, with 21 bases between. The DNA of the CDR3 is TGTGCCAGCAGCCCAGGGGAACTAGGCGGCGGGGAGACCCAGTACTTC. Amino acids: CASSPGELGGGETQYF.

The chain uses TRBV10-3 and TRBJ1-3; no reliable D call. The CDR3 is 15 residues long. Germline V gives CDR1 ENHRY, CDR2 SYGVKD. V dropped 6 bases and J dropped 0 bases, with 12 bases sitting between them. The CDR3 bases are TGTGCCATCAGACCAGGACCGGTCTCTGGAAACACCATATATTTT. Residues: CAIRPGPVSGNTIYF.

This sequence joins TRBV30 and TRBJ2-7; D uncertain. Trimming stripped 1 base from V and 3 bases from J, with 10 bases between. The CDR3 is 13 amino acids. Per the germline V gene, CDR1 is GTSNPN and CDR2 is SVGIG (reference sequence). The CDR3 protein is CAWSGVFRYEQYF. CDR3 DNA: TGTGCCTGGAGTGGAGTGTTTCGCTACGAGCAGTACTTC.

The gene calls are TRBV4-1 and TRBJ2-2; TRBD1 matches at 7 bases. J was trimmed by 4 bases and V by 3 bases; bases with no gene match: 8. CDR1 is MGHRA, CDR2 YSYEKL, per germline. This CDR3 region has 16 residues. The CDR3 bases are TGCGCCAGCAGCCAGACAGGGTTCTGGGGCACCGGGGAGCTGTTTTTT. It translates to CASSQTGFWGTGELFF.